This TCR beta chain was recorded in a study of T cells in Graves' hyperthyroidism and ophthalmopathy. Authors of the study amplified TCR beta CDR3 regions from RNA transcripts. Initially, a first-round RT-PCR of the TCR CDR3 employed the HTBI primer set. TCRdb reanalysed the multiplex PCR reads using MiXCR and keeps one entry per CDR3 protein. Counted here are tens of thousands of distinct CDR3 sequences, roughly 51% occurring once; the ten biggest clones make up about 34%. For the diagnoses, clinical symptoms, serum thyroxine and TRAb, thyroid ultrasound and orbital computed tomography were used. The length of the CDR3 is 15 residues. With V trimmed by 1 base and J by 7 bases, 3 bases remained unmatched. Germline V gives CDR1 SGHTA, CDR2 FQGNSA.

The sequence was collected from a man in his late teens or twenties with Graves' hyperthyroidism. V usage is TRBV7-2 and J usage is TRBJ2-7; 14 bases are shared with TRBD2. The sequenced material came from peripheral blood or thyroid tissue (not recorded which). The CDR3 nucleotides are TGTGCCAGCAGCTTAGTACGGACTAGCGGGAGGGAGCAGTACTTC. Protein sequence: CASSLVRTSGREQYF.